This T cell receptor beta chain came from a study of read filtering for tumor transcriptome and immune sequencing. Study overall: Revised staging placed roughly 8 patients in R-ISS I, some 17 in II, six or seven in III.

This clonotype was counted at least ten times. CDR3 length equals 17 residues. V was clipped by 0 bases and J by 5 bases; unmatched bases: 11. CDR1 DFQATT and CDR2 SNEGSKA come from the germline V gene (reference sequence). From about 400 ng of RNA, a library with molecular barcoded alpha/delta and beta/gamma adaptors was made. TCRdb itself ran the reads through MiXCR, one entry per CDR3 protein. The sample records tens of thousands of distinct CDR3 sequences, around 20% being singletons. The receptor comes from a donor at least 40 years old with multiple myeloma. The sequencing input was a population of CD138-negative cells sorted from bone marrow. The chain couples TRBV20-1 to TRBJ2-2, with 8 nucleotides matching TRBD2. This CDR3 is CSARDRRSGIGTGELFF. The CDR3 DNA reads TGCAGTGCTAGAGATCGGCGTAGCGGGATCGGAACCGGGGAGCTGTTTTTT.